This passage covers 26 T cell receptor beta chains from one sample sequenced in a study of T cells after posttransplantation cyclophosphamide. Produced via immunoSEQ multiplex PCR; TCRdb's table is partial and in-frame only. The sample includes about 3,800 clones, roughly 81% of them seen just once. Cyclophosphamide on days +3 and +4 followed busulfan-fludarabine conditioning and a marrow graft. The sequences come from PBMCs, collected after an allogeneic stem cell transplant with post-transplant cyclophosphamide. These receptors were collected from a female patient in her 50s who received an allogeneic stem cell transplant from a related donor, was CMV-positive, and had no GVHD. The T cells may come from the graft donor.

The rearrangement links TRBV18 to TRBJ2-2; D call uncertain. Germline values: CDR1 KGHSH, CDR2 LQKENI. Trimming removed 6 bases from V and 4 bases from J, with 12 bases in between. This CDR3 has 14 amino acids. The CDR3 is CASSSISGTGELFF. In nucleotides, the CDR3 is TGTGCCAGCTCGTCTATCTCGGGCACCGGGGAGCTGTTTTTT.

This chain uses TRBV9 with TRBJ2-2; 8 bases align to TRBD2. This CDR3 is built from 15 residues. J gave up 4 bases and V 2 bases, and 4 bases lay outside the gene matches. Germline-derived CDR1 and CDR2 are SGDLS and YYNGEE. The CDR3, as DNA: TGTGCCAGCAGCGTTGGGACTAGTTTCACCGGGGAGCTGTTTTTT. Translated: CASSVGTSFTGELFF.

The V and J genes are TRBV18 and TRBJ2-2; D gene unclear. The CDR3 consists of 15 residues. Trimming removed 2 bases from V and 6 bases from J, with 13 bases in between. The germline CDR1 and CDR2 sequences are KGHSH and LQKENI. The CDR3 loop is CASSPINIVPGELFF. The CDR3 coding sequence is TGTGCCAGCTCACCAATAAATATCGTCCCCGGGGAGCTGTTTTTT.

The chain couples TRBV5-1 to TRBJ1-1; 9 nucleotides agree with TRBD1. Germline trimming cut 1 base from V and 5 bases from J; bases unmatched to any gene: 6. The germline CDR1 and CDR2 sequences are SGHRS and YFSETQ. The CDR3 length is 15 residues. CDR3 DNA: TGCGCCAGCAGCTTGAATGGACAGGGGAGTACTGAAGCTTTCTTT. It encodes CASSLNGQGSTEAFF.

The chain uses TRBV19 and TRBJ2-2, with a tentative D call TRBD2 (6 bases). The CDR3 consists of 16 residues. The V end lost 3 bases, the J end lost 2 bases, and 13 bases lay between the germline ends. Per the germline V gene, CDR1 is LNHDA and CDR2 is SQIVND (reference sequence). The CDR3 DNA follows: TGTGCCAGTAGTATTGGGTGGGGGGTAAACACCGGGGAGCTGTTTTTT. It specifies CASSIGWGVNTGELFF.

V and J are TRBV5-1 and TRBJ1-4, with a possible D match to TRBD1 (6 bases). With 3 bases removed from V and 4 bases from J, the gap between germline ends came to 16 bases. This CDR3 is 16 amino acids long. The V gene's germline CDR1 is SGHRS and CDR2 YFSETQ. DNA of the CDR3: TGCGCCAGCAGCTCCTCCAAGACAGGTGGTAATGAAAAACTGTTTTTT. It yields the protein CASSSSKTGGNEKLFF.

The genes are TRBV7-2 and TRBJ2-2, with D perhaps TRBD1 (5 bases). V dropped 5 bases and J dropped 0 bases, with 13 bases sitting between them. The CDR3 is made up of 16 amino acids. The germline V gene encodes CDR1 SGHTA and CDR2 FQGNSA. In DNA, the CDR3 is TGTGCCAGCAGCCCCCGACAGAGGACGAACACCGGGGAGCTGTTTTTT. Residues: CASSPRQRTNTGELFF.

This chain links TRBV19 with TRBJ1-1; 9 positions agree with TRBD1. This CDR3 comprises 16 residues. The V gene end was trimmed by 4 bases and the J gene end by 5 bases; junction bases not matched to a gene: 11. Per germline, CDR1 LNHDA and CDR2 SQIVND (reference sequence). The CDR3 protein is CASSTRRDRAMTEAFF. The CDR3 region has the DNA TGTGCCAGTAGTACCCGCCGGGACAGGGCGATGACTGAAGCTTTCTTT.

The rearrangement links TRBV5-6 to TRBJ1-5, with a possible D match to TRBD1 (6 bases). Trimming left V 0 bases short and J 11 bases short, with 15 bases between. From germline, CDR1 is SGHDT and CDR2 YYEEEE. The CDR3 runs 14 residues. CDR3 sequence: CASSLDGQIWSQHF. The CDR3 nucleotides are TGTGCCAGCAGCTTGGATGGACAGATTTGGTCCCAGCATTTT.

V and J are TRBV4-2 and TRBJ2-1, with TRBD2 identical over 12 bases. CDR1 LGHNA and CDR2 YNFKEQ come from the germline V gene. The J segment lost 3 bases and the V segment lost 3 bases, leaving 18 bases of the junction unmatched. The length of the CDR3 is 21 residues. CDR3 nucleotide sequence: TGTGCCAGCAGCCAGGTTGGACTAGCGGGATTGGGGACAAGGGGCTACAATGAGCAGTTCTTC. Translated: CASSQVGLAGLGTRGYNEQFF.

The gene calls are TRBV18 and TRBJ2-2, with 7 nucleotides matching TRBD1. This CDR3 spans 17 amino acids. V lost 3 bases to trimming and J lost 6 bases; unmatched junction nucleotides: 13. CDR1 KGHSH and CDR2 LQKENI come from the germline V gene. DNA of the CDR3: TGTGCCAGCTCACCGCTATCGGACAGGCTAGGTTCCGGGGAGCTGTTTTTT. It codes for CASSPLSDRLGSGELFF.

The rearrangement uses TRBV29-1 and TRBJ2-3, with 7 bases that match TRBD1. CDR3 length equals 16 residues. CDR1 and CDR2 from the germline V gene are SQVTM and ANQGSEA. V lost 6 bases to trimming and J lost 3 bases; unmatched junction nucleotides: 15. The DNA for the CDR3 is TGCAGCGTCGCCCCTGTGACAGGGTCGATTACAGATACGCAGTATTTT. Protein: CSVAPVTGSITDTQYF.

V usage is TRBV7-2 and J usage is TRBJ2-7; 8 bases match TRBD2. Looked up from germline, CDR1 is SGHTA and CDR2 is FQGNSA. With V trimmed by 3 bases and J by 6 bases, 10 bases remained unmatched. CDR3 length: 15 residues. CDR3 residues: CASSLASGSQGEQYF. In DNA form, the CDR3 reads TGTGCCAGCAGCTTGGCTAGCGGGTCCCAGGGCGAGCAGTACTTC.

This chain links TRBV28 with TRBJ1-2, with 9 bases that match TRBD1. Germline V lookup: CDR1 MDHEN, CDR2 SYDVKM. V shed 4 bases, J shed 2 bases, and the junction held 5 bases outside the gene matches. The CDR3 spans 15 residues. CDR3 residues: CASSSPDRGNYGYTF. The CDR3 nucleotides read TGTGCCAGCAGTTCCCCGGACAGGGGCAACTATGGCTACACCTTC.

The rearrangement joins TRBV28 to TRBJ1-5; perhaps TRBD1 as D (6 bases). The germline V and J ends were trimmed by 8 bases and 7 bases, with 18 bases remaining between them. This CDR3 region has 14 residues. Germline V lookup: CDR1 MDHEN, CDR2 SYDVKM. The CDR3 nucleotides are TGTGCCAGCGCCCCAGGGGAGAGGGGACAGCCCCAGCATTTT. Amino acid sequence: CASAPGERGQPQHF.

The chain combines TRBV18 with TRBJ1-2, with 9 bases that match TRBD1. V lost 1 base and J lost 6; bases outside the gene matches: 9. This CDR3 spans 16 amino acids. Germline V lookup: CDR1 KGHSH, CDR2 LQKENI. Here the CDR3 reads CASSPLSGTGSDGYTF. The CDR3 nucleotides are TGTGCCAGCTCACCACTTTCCGGGACAGGGTCGGATGGCTACACCTTC.

The V gene is TRBV15, the J gene TRBJ1-5; perhaps TRBD1 as D (5 bases). The CDR3 runs 14 residues. The germline V gene has CDR1 LNHNV and CDR2 YYDKDF (reference sequence). Trimming cost V 1 base and J 3 bases, with 7 bases left between them. CDR3 region: CATSRGQNNQPQHF. The DNA for the CDR3 is TGTGCCACCAGCAGAGGACAGAACAATCAGCCCCAGCATTTT.

The chain is built from TRBV2 and TRBJ2-1, with D tentatively TRBD2 (5 bases). The CDR3 spans 13 residues. Germline V CDR1 and CDR2: SNHLY, FYNNEI. V was trimmed by 3 bases and J by 13 bases, leaving 16 bases between them. The CDR3 nucleotides read TGTGCCAGCAGTGAGGGTACTAGGTTTTCACAGTTCTTC. Encoded protein: CASSEGTRFSQFF.

This clone was observed once. This rearrangement joins TRBV7-8 to TRBJ2-7, with a possible D match to TRBD1 (5 bases). The CDR3 contains 14 residues. Trimming cost V 1 base and J 3 bases, with 10 bases left between them. CDR1 and CDR2 from the germline V gene are SGHVS and FQNEAQ. In DNA, the CDR3 is TGTGCCAGCAGCTTAGTAGGGGATAGCTACGAGCAGTACTTC. It translates to CASSLVGDSYEQYF.

The chain is built from TRBV19 and TRBJ2-2; D unresolved. Per germline, CDR1 LNHDA and CDR2 SQIVND (reference sequence). Deletions cut 8 bases from V and 1 base from J, with 11 bases between. The CDR3 covers 14 residues. CDR3 region: CASRRGENTGELFF. The CDR3, as DNA: TGTGCCAGTCGACGCGGAGAGAACACCGGGGAGCTGTTTTTT.

The V gene is TRBV2, the J gene TRBJ2-5, with 10 bases that match TRBD2. J gave up 5 bases and V 2 bases, and 2 bases lay outside the gene matches. This CDR3 has 14 residues. Germline V gene data show CDR1 as SNHLY and CDR2 as FYNNEI. CDR3 DNA: TGTGCCAGCAGTGAACTAGCGGGAGTGGAGACCCAGTACTTC. Translated: CASSELAGVETQYF.

The chain recombines TRBV19 with TRBJ1-2, with 7 bases matching TRBD1. Trimming at V came to 7 bases and at J to 5 bases, leaving 10 bases not matched to a gene. The germline V gene encodes CDR1 LNHDA and CDR2 SQIVND (reference sequence). This CDR3 has 14 amino acids. As DNA, the CDR3 is TGTGCCAGTAAGATGACAGGGCAGGATTATGGCTACACCTTC. It yields the protein CASKMTGQDYGYTF.

The chain recombines TRBV5-6 with TRBJ1-5, with TRBD1 as a possible D gene (6 bases). There are 15 residues in the CDR3. CDR1 and CDR2 (germline): SGHDT, YYEEEE. Trimming shortened V by 4 bases and J by 5 bases, and 16 bases separated the two germline ends. The CDR3 DNA sequence: TGTGCCAGCAGCGTCATCCGGGACATCCATCAGCCCCAGCATTTT. Protein: CASSVIRDIHQPQHF.

The rearrangement joins TRBV5-5 to TRBJ2-1; 13 bases match TRBD2. J gave up 8 bases and V 4 bases, and 6 bases lay outside the gene matches. The CDR3 is 15 residues long. Germline lookup yields CDR1 SGHKS and CDR2 YYEKEE (reference sequence). CDR3 DNA sequence: TGTGCCAGCAGCCAGGGACTAGCGGGACTCTATGAGCAGTTCTTC. Translating it yields CASSQGLAGLYEQFF.

This chain links TRBV5-1 with TRBJ1-1; tentatively, D is TRBD1 (6 bases). This CDR3 region has 15 residues. Germline V gene lookup returns CDR1 SGHRS and CDR2 YFSETQ. V lost 4 bases to trimming and J lost 1 base, with 14 bases between them. The CDR3, as DNA: TGCGCCAGCAGCCGGGACATACCGTCGAACACTGAAGCTTTCTTT. It yields the protein CASSRDIPSNTEAFF.

The chain combines TRBV9 with TRBJ1-2; D is ambiguous. Germline V CDR1 and CDR2: SGDLS, YYNGEE. The CDR3 runs 15 residues. V was trimmed by 0 bases and J by 2 bases, leaving 11 bases between them. The CDR3 DNA is TGTGCCAGCAGCGTAGATCCCCTCGGGAACTATGGCTACACCTTC. This codes for CASSVDPLGNYGYTF.